Given below is one T cell receptor (beta chain) in context. This sample stems from a study of blood T cell repertoires in COVID-19. Study details: The samples span acute and convalescent COVID-19 from the United States, Italy and Spain. From T cells, B-cell-depleted T cells, or PBMCs came the material, which was cDNA or gDNA.

How the authors handled the data: For nucleated cells, counts were estimated from reference gene primer amplification. Assay used: immunoSEQ multiplex PCR; TCRdb lists only in-frame clones, some missing. The V and J calls and clone size were taken over from that table, and D and trimming were inferred from the DNA. The sample includes about 280,000 clones, roughly 89% of them seen just once. Sample: peripheral blood. The origin of this receptor is a woman aged 40 to 50 who had recovered from COVID-19.

This chain's CDR3 is CASSEWSPKGLTEAFF. In nucleotides, the CDR3 is TGTGCCAGCAGTGAATGGTCCCCCAAGGGGCTGACTGAAGCTTTCTTT. The chain is built from TRBV25-1 and TRBJ1-1; possibly TRBD1 for D (5 bases). The CDR3 is 16 residues long. The germline gives CDR1 MGHDK, CDR2 SYGVNS. The V end was cut by 1 base, the J end by 5 bases, with 17 bases between.